These 13 T cell receptor beta chains were sequenced from one sample in a study of blood T cell repertoires in COVID-19. Data came from immunoSEQ multiplex PCR; TCRdb stores just in-frame clones and leaves some out. The sample lists roughly 380,000 clones; around 87% were seen once. The material sequenced was PBMCs or T cells enriched from blood (not recorded which). The receptors here all came from a man under 40 who had recovered from COVID-19.

The rearrangement joins TRBV15 to TRBJ1-3, with TRBD1 matching over 9 bases. V gave up 0 bases and J gave up 3 bases; unmatched junction bases: 0. Germline V gene sequence: CDR1 LNHNV, CDR2 YYDKDF (reference sequence). CDR3 length equals 15 residues. The CDR3 coding sequence is TGTGCCACCAGCAGAGAGGACAGGGGTGGAAACACCATATATTTT. Translation: CATSREDRGGNTIYF.

This rearrangement joins TRBV7-2 to TRBJ2-7; D perhaps matches TRBD2 (6 bases). Trimming removed 3 bases from V and 3 bases from J, with 9 bases in between. CDR1 is SGHTA, CDR2 FQGNSA, per germline. The CDR3 totals 13 residues. This CDR3 is CASSLGGFYEQYF. The CDR3 region has the DNA TGTGCCAGCAGCTTGGGGGGTTTCTACGAGCAGTACTTC.

This clone was picked up a small number of times. V and J are TRBV6-1 and TRBJ1-2; D gene ambiguous. This CDR3 has 14 residues. Trimming shortened V by 0 bases and J by 6 bases, and 11 bases separated the two germline ends. Per the germline V gene, CDR1 is MNHNS and CDR2 is SASEGT. CDR3 amino acids: CASSEAIVVDGYTF. As DNA, the CDR3 is TGTGCCAGCAGTGAAGCCATAGTGGTTGATGGCTACACCTTC.

The chain employs TRBV19 and TRBJ2-3; maybe TRBD2 (6 bases). This CDR3 comprises 15 residues. Germline CDR1 is LNHDA and CDR2 is SQIVND (reference sequence). V was pared by 7 bases and J by 6 bases, with 20 bases between. Here the CDR3 DNA reads TGTGCCAGTAACCCTTCTGGCGGGGAAGGTGATACGCAGTATTTT. This codes for CASNPSGGEGDTQYF.

A remark on this clone: The same CDR3 also results from other DNA sequences found in this sample. The chain joins TRBV19 to TRBJ1-5; 9 positions match TRBD1. The V gene's germline CDR1 is LNHDA and CDR2 SQIVND (reference sequence). The length of the CDR3 is 14 residues. J lost 4 bases, V lost 5 bases, and 3 bases had no gene match. The CDR3 DNA sequence: TGTGCCAGTAGTCGGACAGGGGCAAATCAGCCCCAGCATTTT. This sequence encodes CASSRTGANQPQHF.

Points on this clone: The conserved final phenylalanine or tryptophan is absent from the CDR3, which likely points to a read error. It is unclear where the CDR3 begins or ends on the DNA, so no DNA is shown, and the CDR3 is as TCRdb lists it. The chain couples TRBV3-1 (or the pseudogene TRBV3-2) to TRBJ1-6. CDR1 and CDR2 (germline): LGHDT, YNNKEL (reference sequence). The CDR3 has 8 amino acids, counting both end residues. The CDR3 loop reads CASLVGVL.

The genes are TRBV5-6 and TRBJ1-4; perhaps TRBD1 as D (6 bases). Between the trimmed V and J ends, which lost 3 bases and 8 bases, there was a span of 14 bases. Germline V CDR1 and CDR2: SGHDT, YYEEEE. The CDR3 consists of 14 residues. CDR3: CASSWGTLGEKLFF. Here the CDR3 DNA reads TGTGCCAGCAGCTGGGGGACACTGGGAGAAAAACTGTTTTTT.

This sequence joins TRBV12-3 or TRBV12-4 and TRBJ1-5; D unresolved. V gave up 3 bases and J gave up 4 bases, with 7 bases separating them. The CDR3 sequence is 13 residues long. CDR3 sequence: CASSFGFNQPQHF. The CDR3 nucleotides read TGTGCCAGCAGTTTCGGGTTTAATCAGCCCCAGCATTTT.

The chain uses TRBV5-4 and TRBJ1-1, with unresolved D. V dropped 1 base and J dropped 0 bases, with 7 bases sitting between them. Looked up from germline, CDR1 is SGHNT and CDR2 is YYREEE (reference sequence). The CDR3 contains 14 residues. The CDR3 DNA is TGTGCCAGCAGCTTGCCACAGATGAACACTGAAGCTTTCTTT. It codes for CASSLPQMNTEAFF.

This clone showed up just a few times. V is TRBV5-1 and J is TRBJ2-7; TRBD1 agrees at 11 bases. V shed 5 bases and J 3 bases; nucleotides not matched to a gene: 7. The germline gives CDR1 SGHRS, CDR2 YFSETQ. This CDR3 comprises 15 residues. The DNA of the CDR3 is TGCGCCAGCAGTCTTACCGGGACAGGGGGCTACGAGCAGTACTTC. It yields the protein CASSLTGTGGYEQYF.

The chain combines TRBV12-3 or TRBV12-4 with TRBJ1-1; TRBD1 is a possible D gene (5 bases). Trimming cost V 4 bases and J 3 bases, with 9 bases left between them. This CDR3 spans 13 amino acids. The CDR3 is CASSSAGHTEAFF. As DNA, the CDR3 is TGTGCCAGCAGTTCGGCAGGGCACACTGAAGCTTTCTTT.

On this clone: Other DNA sequences in this specimen translate into the identical CDR3. The chain carries TRBV19 and TRBJ1-5; the match to TRBD1 covers 7 bases. V dropped 6 bases and J dropped 0; count of bases not matched to a gene: 5. The germline CDR1 and CDR2 sequences are LNHDA and SQIVND (reference sequence). This CDR3 contains 15 residues. Here the CDR3 reads CASSDTGDSNQPQHF. CDR3 sequence (DNA): TGTGCCAGTAGCGACACAGGGGATAGCAATCAGCCCCAGCATTTT.

The gene calls are TRBV2 and TRBJ1-2; 8 nucleotides line up with TRBD1. The CDR3 length is 16 residues. V dropped 3 bases and J dropped 0; count of bases not matched to a gene: 6. The germline V gene has CDR1 SNHLY and CDR2 FYNNEI. CDR3 bases: TGTGCCAGCAGTGACCAAGGGGACAGGACTAACTATGGCTACACCTTC. This codes for CASSDQGDRTNYGYTF.